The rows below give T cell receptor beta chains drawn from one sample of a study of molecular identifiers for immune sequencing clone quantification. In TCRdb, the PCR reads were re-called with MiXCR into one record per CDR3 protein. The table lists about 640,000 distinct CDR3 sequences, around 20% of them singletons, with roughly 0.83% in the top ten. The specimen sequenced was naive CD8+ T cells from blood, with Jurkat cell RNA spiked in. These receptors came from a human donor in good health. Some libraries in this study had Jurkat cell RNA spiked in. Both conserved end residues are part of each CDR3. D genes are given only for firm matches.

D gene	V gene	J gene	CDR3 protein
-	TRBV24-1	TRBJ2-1	CATAAGQSSYNEQFF
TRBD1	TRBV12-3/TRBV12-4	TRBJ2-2	CASSPEGRTGGTGELFF
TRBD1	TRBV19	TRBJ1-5	CASSIARDRGFQPQHF
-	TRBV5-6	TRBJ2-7	CASSLGAGSPEQYF
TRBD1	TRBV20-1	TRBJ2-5	CSATTGLQETQYF
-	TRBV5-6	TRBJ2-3	CASSLALDTQYF
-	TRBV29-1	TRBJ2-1	CSVVYSPRDNYNEQFF
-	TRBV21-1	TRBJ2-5	CASSKARTEFYQETQYF
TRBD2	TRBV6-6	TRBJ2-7	CASSYFPGTSDYEQYF
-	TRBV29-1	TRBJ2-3	CSTTDGTQYF
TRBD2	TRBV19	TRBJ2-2	CASSTGLAGGRYTGELFF
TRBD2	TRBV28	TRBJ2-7	CASSYNSGGEGEQYF
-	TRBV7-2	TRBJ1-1	CASGLVPNTEAFF
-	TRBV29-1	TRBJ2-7	CSVEWRAKGDYEQYF
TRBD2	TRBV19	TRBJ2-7	CASSTGAGTSYEQYF
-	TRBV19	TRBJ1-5	CASSMGAQPQHF
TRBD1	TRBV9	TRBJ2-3	CASSVGTAPRTDTQYF
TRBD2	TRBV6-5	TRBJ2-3	CASSSQLAGGPDTQYF
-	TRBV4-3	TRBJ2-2	CASSQDQGAGELFF